This TCR beta chain came from a study of blood T cell repertoires in COVID-19. Overall study context: Donors in the United States, Italy and Spain gave samples during acute or convalescent COVID-19.

V dropped 2 bases and J dropped 1 base, with 11 bases sitting between them. CDR3 length equals 15 residues. Germline values: CDR1 SGHTA, CDR2 FQGNSA. All enrollees were about 18 to 100 years old and from around 25 US areas. Cohort 3 donors were reported recovered after two negative PCRs, clearance, or symptom resolution. In the original processing: By means of reference gene primer amplification, nucleated cell counts were estimated. TCRdb's table, derived via immunoSEQ multiplex PCR, lists solely in-frame clones and lacks some. For V, J and clone size, that table is used; D and trimming come from the DNA. The sample carries 190,000 or so clones, 70% to 90% recorded once.

The genes are TRBV7-2 and TRBJ1-1, with D perhaps TRBD1 (6 bases). The specimen was PBMCs or T cells enriched from blood (not recorded which). The sequence was obtained from a woman between 18 and 30 years old who had recovered from COVID-19. As DNA, the CDR3 is TGTGCCAGCAGCTTATGGGGGGGCAAGAACACTGAAGCTTTCTTT. Translation gives CASSLWGGKNTEAFF.